The 3 T cell receptor beta chains below all came from one sample that was sequenced in a study of Graves' ophthalmopathy and Graves' hyperthyroidism. Amplified TCR beta CDR3 regions were obtained using RNA transcripts as template. In the first round, RT-PCR was carried out with HTBI primers, and a multiplex PCR formed the second round. MiXCR was run by TCRdb on the multiplex PCR reads, yielding one entry per CDR3 protein. The sample lists fewer than 650,000 distinct CDR3 sequences; approximately 21% were seen once. The specimen sequenced was peripheral blood. The receptors shown here come from a young woman with stable Graves' hyperthyroidism. Some clones in this sample may be carry-over from other donors' samples.

This clonotype was recorded at least ten times. V and J are TRBV6-5 and TRBJ1-6; no clear D gene. Deletions cut 7 bases from V and 5 bases from J, with 15 bases between. CDR1 MNHEY and CDR2 SVGAGI come from the germline V gene. The CDR3 runs 15 residues. For the CDR3, the DNA is TGTGCCAGCATTCTCGACACCGAAAATAATTCACCCCTCCACTTT. This codes for CASILDTENNSPLHF.

This clonotype appeared many times. The chain couples TRBV6-1 to TRBJ1-5; the D is unclear. This CDR3 has 14 amino acids. Germline V gives CDR1 MNHNS, CDR2 SASEGT. Trimming took off 0 bases at V and 0 bases at J, with 3 bases between the two ends. This CDR3 reads CASSEAVSNQPQHF. The DNA for the CDR3 is TGTGCCAGCAGTGAAGCGGTTAGCAATCAGCCCCAGCATTTT.

Many counts were recorded for this clonotype. The chain links TRBV2 to TRBJ1-1; 10 bases are shared with TRBD1. The CDR3 consists of 14 residues. The germline V gene has CDR1 SNHLY and CDR2 FYNNEI. V trimming: 4 bases; J trimming: 2 bases; junction bases outside the gene matches: 1. The CDR3, as DNA: TGTGCCAGCAGTGGACAGGGGGCAAACACTGAAGCTTTCTTT. Protein product: CASSGQGANTEAFF.